This passage covers 16 T cell receptor beta chains from one sample sequenced in a study of cytomegalovirus exposure and HLA in healthy donors. In the PCR, 60 Vbeta and 13 Jbeta primers were used. Generated by immunoSEQ multiplex PCR, the TCRdb table keeps only in-frame clones and is missing some. The repertoire holds 170,000 or so clones, 79% seen once, with roughly 0.76% in the top ten. The sample consisted of PBMCs. Every receptor here comes from a woman between 40 and 55 years old in good health and CMV-seronegative.

The chain carries TRBV9 and TRBJ2-1; a possible D gene is TRBD2 (6 bases). The CDR3 extends over 15 amino acids. CDR1 and CDR2 (germline): SGDLS, YYNGEE. The V and J ends lost 0 bases and 6 bases respectively, with 13 bases between them. The CDR3: CASSVALARGNEQFF. In DNA form, the CDR3 reads TGTGCCAGCAGCGTAGCACTAGCAAGGGGCAATGAGCAGTTCTTC.

This chain links TRBV19 with TRBJ2-1; 7 bases fit TRBD2. The CDR3 has 14 residues. V lost 5 bases, J lost 5 bases, and 6 bases stayed unmatched. The germline V gene has CDR1 LNHDA and CDR2 SQIVND (reference sequence). The CDR3 reads CASSFLAENNEQFF. CDR3 coding DNA: TGTGCCAGTAGTTTTCTAGCGGAAAACAATGAGCAGTTCTTC.

This chain uses TRBV19 with TRBJ2-3; a possible D gene is TRBD1 (6 bases). The germline V gene encodes CDR1 LNHDA and CDR2 SQIVND (reference sequence). The CDR3 totals 13 residues. V lost 3 bases, J lost 3 bases, and 7 bases lay in between. CDR3 in DNA: TGTGCCAGTAGTATTACAGGGACAGATACGCAGTATTTT. Amino acid sequence: CASSITGTDTQYF.

The chain links TRBV6-1 to TRBJ1-2; TRBD1 aligns across 9 bases. The germline V gene encodes CDR1 MNHNS and CDR2 SASEGT. Trimming removed 5 bases from V and 4 bases from J; junction bases left unmatched: 5. The CDR3 covers 14 residues. The CDR3 nucleotides read TGTGCCAGCAGTTTCGGGACAGGGTTCTATGGCTACACCTTC. It codes for CASSFGTGFYGYTF.

A few counts support this clone. This chain joins TRBV6-1 and TRBJ1-1; 9 bases line up with TRBD1. Germline CDR1 MNHNS, CDR2 SASEGT. There are 14 residues in the CDR3. J lost 5 bases, V lost 5 bases, and 6 bases had no gene match. The CDR3 loop is CASSFTGTGTEAFF. As DNA, the CDR3 is TGTGCCAGCAGTTTTACCGGGACAGGGACTGAAGCTTTCTTT.

The chain joins TRBV4-3 to TRBJ1-3; 10 bases match TRBD1. The CDR3 is 16 residues long. After removal of 3 bases from V and 2 bases from J, the junction contained 4 bases not matched to a gene. Germline-derived CDR1 and CDR2 are LGHNA and YSLEER. In nucleotides, the CDR3 is TGCGCCAGCAGCCAGGGGACAGGGGCGGCTGGAAACACCATATATTTT. It codes for CASSQGTGAAGNTIYF.

This clone appeared many times. The CDR3 spells CSVQGGPEAFF. DNA of the CDR3: TGCAGCGTTCAGGGGGGTCCTGAAGCTTTCTTT. The V and J genes are TRBV29-1 and TRBJ1-1; TRBD1 agrees at 7 bases. Germline trimming cut 5 bases from V and 6 bases from J; bases unmatched to any gene: 3. Germline V lookup: CDR1 SQVTM, CDR2 ANQGSEA. The CDR3 has 11 residues.

The chain recombines TRBV19 with TRBJ2-3; 12 positions agree with TRBD1. Trimming at V came to 4 bases and at J to 5 bases, leaving 10 bases not matched to a gene. The CDR3 runs 17 residues. CDR1 is LNHDA and CDR2 is SQIVND in the germline V gene (reference sequence). The CDR3 reads CASSNRLGTGGRDTQYF. CDR3 DNA sequence: TGTGCCAGTAGTAACCGCCTTGGGACAGGGGGCAGAGATACGCAGTATTTT.

Points on this clone: The junction does not match germline at one end; this may be a read error. The chain employs TRBV27 and TRBJ2-7; TRBD2 matches at 10 bases. CDR1 MNHEY and CDR2 SMNVEV come from the germline V gene (reference sequence). This CDR3 spans 15 amino acids. The CDR3: CASSISGGGSYGQYF. The CDR3 DNA reads TGTGCCAGCAGTATCAGCGGGGGGGGATCTTACGGGCAGTACTTC.

The chain recombines TRBV5-6 with TRBJ2-7; the D gene is possibly TRBD1 (5 bases). V was shortened by 0 bases and J by 2 bases, with 9 bases between the two germline ends. CDR1 and CDR2 (germline): SGHDT, YYEEEE. The CDR3 sequence is 14 residues long. DNA of the CDR3: TGTGCCAGCAGCTTGGGCAGGGTTACCTACGAGCAGTACTTC. It specifies CASSLGRVTYEQYF.

The V gene is TRBV7-9, the J gene TRBJ1-2, with D unclear. The CDR3 contains 14 residues. Germline CDR1 is SEHNR and CDR2 is FQNEAQ (reference sequence). V lost 2 bases to trimming and J lost 4 bases, with 11 bases between them. CDR3 in DNA: TGTGCCAGCAGCTTATCCCCTAGAGTCTATGGCTACACCTTC. This codes for CASSLSPRVYGYTF.

This chain connects TRBV28 to TRBJ2-7, with TRBD1 matching over 12 bases. The trim removed 5 bases at V and 3 bases at J, leaving 8 bases unmatched. Looked up from germline, CDR1 is MDHEN and CDR2 is SYDVKM. This CDR3 region has 16 residues. The CDR3 here is CASSAAGTGGNYEQYF. In nucleotides, the CDR3 is TGTGCCAGCAGTGCTGCAGGGACAGGGGGCAACTACGAGCAGTACTTC.

The gene calls are TRBV5-1 and TRBJ2-2; the D gene is possibly TRBD2 (6 bases). This CDR3 region has 15 residues. V lost 3 bases and J 5 bases, leaving 14 bases between the germline ends. The germline gives CDR1 SGHRS, CDR2 YFSETQ. CDR3 nucleotides: TGCGCCAGCAGCTCCCCGGGGGTAGGGACCGGGGAGCTGTTTTTT. It yields the protein CASSSPGVGTGELFF.

This chain uses TRBV19 with TRBJ1-3, with a possible D match to TRBD1 (5 bases). The CDR3 sequence is 16 residues long. The V gene's germline CDR1 is LNHDA and CDR2 SQIVND (reference sequence). V gave up 3 bases and J gave up 0 bases, with 12 bases separating them. The CDR3 DNA follows: TGTGCCAGTAGTATGGGGACTGTTCCCTCTGGAAACACCATATATTTT. This codes for CASSMGTVPSGNTIYF.

This chain links TRBV18 with TRBJ1-1, with no clear D. V dropped 4 bases and J dropped 10 bases, with 13 bases sitting between them. The CDR3 is 12 amino acids. CDR1 KGHSH and CDR2 LQKENI come from the germline V gene. The CDR3 sequence: CASSRERGGAFF. CDR3 DNA sequence: TGTGCCAGCTCACGGGAACGGGGAGGAGCTTTCTTT.

This clone was recorded a few times. The V and J genes are TRBV19 and TRBJ1-4, with D possibly TRBD1 on 5 matching bases. The CDR3 runs 15 residues. Trimming removed 2 bases from V and 5 bases from J, with 12 bases in between. The germline V gene encodes CDR1 LNHDA and CDR2 SQIVND (reference sequence). Here the CDR3 DNA reads TGTGCCAGTAGTATACGGGGGATCTCCAATGAAAAACTGTTTTTT. It codes for CASSIRGISNEKLFF.